The entry that follows covers one T cell receptor (beta chain) sequence. The antigen remains unidentified. This sample was taken from a study of cytomegalovirus exposure and HLA in healthy donors. Study findings and constraints: A missense DCLRE1C variant was associated with V- and J-gene trimming of TCR beta chains in a later analysis, and an independent cohort replicated the association. Accounts indicate the classifier identified cytomegalovirus status with strong specificity and sensitivity.

The germline V gene has CDR1 SGDLS and CDR2 YYNGEE. The V end lost 3 bases, the J end lost 2 bases, and 5 bases lay between the germline ends. This CDR3 spans 13 amino acids. No CMV serostatus was recorded for this donor. Primers: 60 Vbeta forward and 13 Jbeta reverse. TCRdb keeps only in-frame clones here, not all; method: immunoSEQ multiplex PCR. The table shows 100,000 to 150,000 clones, with approximately 72% occurring only once. This chain uses TRBV9 with TRBJ2-2; no firm D call. This TCR was recovered from a human donor in good health. Specimen: PBMCs. CDR3 sequence (DNA): TGTGCCAGCAGCGCCGTTAACACCGGGGAGCTGTTTTTT. Its translation is CASSAVNTGELFF.